The text below deals with one T cell receptor beta chain. The germline V and J ends were trimmed by 7 bases and 1 base, with 17 bases remaining between them. CDR3 length: 16 residues. The data originate from a study of T cell changes during pregnancy in multiple sclerosis. Method: immunoSEQ multiplex PCR; TCRdb's copy keeps in-frame clones and lacks some. Of 25,000 to 35,000 clones in the sample, around nine tenths were seen once. This TCR was sampled from a female donor in good health, enrolled as a control in a pregnancy study. Sequenced material: CD4+ T cells from peripheral blood mononuclear cells, taken in the second trimester of pregnancy. J is TRBJ2-1 and V is TRBV23-1; D is possibly TRBD1 (6 bases). TRBV23-1 is known as an ORF, though its function is uncertain. The chain's CDR3 is CASNHRTEGSYNEQFF. The CDR3 region has the DNA TGCGCCAGCAATCATAGGACAGAGGGGTCCTACAATGAGCAGTTCTTC.